This is a list of T cell receptor beta chains from one sample in a study of blood T cell repertoires in COVID-19. Method: immunoSEQ multiplex PCR; TCRdb's copy keeps in-frame clones and lacks some. Of 100,000 to 150,000 clones in the sample, roughly 85% were seen once. Sequenced: peripheral blood. These receptors were taken from a woman over 75 with acute or convalescent COVID-19. Each CDR3 is given with its conserved first and last residue. D genes are given only for firm matches. Some rows mark clone size as missing; the rest say once, few, many or name a class of expanded clone.

CASSLGQGAYNEQFF | TGTGCCAGCAGCTTGGGACAGGGGGCCTACAATGAGCAGTTCTTC | . | TRBV7-9 | TRBD1 | TRBJ2-1
CASPKVPGQRNQPQHF | TGTGCCAGCCCTAAAGTGCCGGGACAGAGAAATCAGCCCCAGCATTTT | . | TRBV18 | TRBD1 | TRBJ1-5
CASSYIRGEAFF | TGTGCCAGCAGTTACATCAGGGGGGAAGCTTTCTTT | once | TRBV6-2/TRBV6-3 | TRBD1 | TRBJ1-1
CASSQVNRGSYGYTF | TGTGCCAGCAGCCAAGTAAACAGGGGTTCCTATGGCTACACCTTC | once | TRBV3-1/TRBV3-2 | TRBD1 | TRBJ1-2
CASSSQGSNQPQHF | TGTGCCAGCAGCTCCCAGGGTAGCAATCAGCCCCAGCATTTT | once | TRBV7-2 | . | TRBJ1-5
CAISAGGIQYF | TGTGCCATCAGTGCTGGGGGGATTCAGTACTTC | . | TRBV10-3 | . | TRBJ2-4
CASSQDRDSSYEQYF | TGCGCCAGCAGCCAAGATAGGGACAGCTCCTACGAGCAGTACTTC | . | TRBV4-3 | TRBD1 | TRBJ2-7
CSGQEGRGSGYTF | TGCAGCGGCCAAGAGGGGAGGGGGAGCGGCTACACCTTC | few | TRBV29-1 | . | TRBJ1-2
CASSPFGAKEGTQYF | TGTGCCAGCAGCCCCTTTGGGGCCAAAGAAGGGACCCAGTACTTC | . | TRBV3-1/TRBV3-2 | . | TRBJ2-5
CASSWGTAATNEKLFF | TGTGCCAGCAGCTGGGGGACAGCCGCAACTAATGAAAAACTGTTTTTT | . | TRBV5-4 | TRBD1 | TRBJ1-4